The subject of this entry is one T cell receptor beta chain. This specimen belongs to a study of blood T cell repertoires in COVID-19. Study context: Both acute and convalescent COVID-19 samples were obtained from the United States, Italy and Spain. Sources were T cells, B-cell-depleted T cells, or PBMCs; the material itself was cDNA or gDNA.

The germline gives CDR1 KGHSH, CDR2 LQKENI. The length of the CDR3 is 16 residues. V was cut by 0 bases and J by 3 bases, with 14 bases left in between. Assay used: immunoSEQ multiplex PCR; TCRdb lists only in-frame clones, some missing. Among 70,000 or so clones listed, more than 80% were seen once. The chain combines TRBV18 with TRBJ1-1; D call uncertain. Sequenced: peripheral blood. The receptor was derived from a man aged 25-40 years with acute or convalescent COVID-19. The DNA for the CDR3 is TGTGCCAGCTCACCACCGGGGAGGAGAAGGGACACTGAAGCTTTCTTT. Protein product: CASSPPGRRRDTEAFF. The whole variable domain, remainder taken from reference TRBV18 and TRBJ1-1, is NAGVMQNPRHLVRRRGQEARLRCSPMKGHSHVYWYRQLPEEGLKFMVYLQKENIIDESGMPKERFSAEFPKEGPSILRIQQVVRGDSAAYFCASSPPGRRRDTEAFFGQGTRLTVV.